What follows are 20 T cell receptor beta chains derived from one specimen sequenced in a study of T cell repertoires in cytomegalovirus infection. TCRdb re-called the reads through MiXCR, storing one row per CDR3 protein. The sample has fewer than 400,000 distinct CDR3 sequences, 15% to 20% seen once. The sequenced sample was PBMCs. These receptors were collected from a human donor in good health (CMV status not recorded). Some clones in this sample may be carry-over from other donors' samples.

Many counts were recorded for this clonotype. This chain uses TRBV7-2 with TRBJ2-7, with 7 bases identical to TRBD2. The CDR3 has 16 amino acids. The ends lost 1 base at V and 1 base at J; junction bases unmatched: 7. Germline lookup yields CDR1 SGHTA and CDR2 FQGNSA. In nucleotides, the CDR3 is TGTGCCAGCAGCTTAGGTACAGCGGGAAGGTCCTACGAGCAGTACGTC. Translation: CASSLGTAGRSYEQYV.

This clonotype appeared many times. The V call is TRBV7-2, the J call TRBJ2-3; D gene unclear. The length of the CDR3 is 14 residues. Trimming removed 1 base from V and 0 bases from J, with 5 bases in between. Germline V gene data show CDR1 as SGHTA and CDR2 as FQGNSA. CDR3 bases: TGTGCCAGCAGCTTAGTCCCTAGCACAGATACGCAGTATTTT. It codes for CASSLVPSTDTQYF.

This chain connects TRBV7-8 to TRBJ1-3; D possibly corresponds to TRBD1 (5 bases). The CDR3 spans 14 residues. CDR1 and CDR2 from the germline V gene are SGHVS and FQNEAQ. V was cut by 2 bases and J by 4 bases, with 9 bases left in between. The CDR3 region is CASSLYRQGNTIYF. CDR3 coding DNA: TGTGCCAGCAGCTTATATCGACAGGGAAACACCATATATTTT. Drawing the rest from reference TRBV7-8 and TRBJ1-3, the complete variable domain is GAGVSQSPRYKVAKRGQDVALRCDPISGHVSLFWYQQALGQGPEFLTYFQNEAQLDKSGLPSDRFFAERPEGSVSTLKIQRTQQEDSAVYLCASSLYRQGNTIYFGEGSWLTVV.

A few counts support this clonotype. This chain joins TRBV6-6 and TRBJ2-1; TRBD2 agrees at 9 bases. The V segment lost 0 bases and the J segment 5 bases; nucleotides outside the gene matches: 11. Germline-derived CDR1 and CDR2 are MNHNY and SVGAGI (reference sequence). This CDR3 has 18 amino acids. This chain's CDR3 is CASSYSPSGVEGNNEQFF. DNA for the CDR3: TGTGCCAGCAGTTACTCACCTAGCGGGGTTGAAGGGAACAATGAGCAGTTCTTC.

This chain joins TRBV29-1 and TRBJ2-1, with 10 bases lining up with TRBD2. CDR1 is SQVTM and CDR2 is ANQGSEA in the germline V gene. Losses at the gene ends were 3 bases for V and 4 bases for J; bases not matched to a gene: 3. The CDR3 spans 14 residues. CDR3 DNA sequence: TGCAGCGTTGAGGCTAGCGGGGGTTACAATGAGCAGTTCTTC. Protein: CSVEASGGYNEQFF.

As for this clonotype: The junction departs from the called germline gene at one end, perhaps through a read error. This chain links TRBV20-1 with TRBJ1-2, with D possibly matching TRBD1 (5 bases). Per germline, CDR1 DFQATT and CDR2 SNEGSKA (reference sequence). This CDR3 contains 13 residues. Here the CDR3 reads CSAGEGRIYGYTF. The CDR3 DNA sequence: TGCAGTGCTGGAGAGGGACGGATCTATGGCTACACCTTC.

This clonotype was found a few times. The genes are TRBV19 and TRBJ2-2; D remains ambiguous. This CDR3 comprises 13 residues. Trimming stripped 3 bases from V and 7 bases from J, with 9 bases between. CDR1 and CDR2 from the germline V gene are LNHDA and SQIVND (reference sequence). The CDR3 here is CASSMYGLGELFF. In nucleotides, the CDR3 is TGTGCCAGTAGTATGTACGGGCTCGGGGAGCTGTTTTTT.

This clonotype appeared once. CDR3 nucleotides: TGTGCCAGCAGTCCCTCAGGGGGCGGATCTAATGAAAAACTGTTTTTT. It specifies CASSPSGGGSNEKLFF. The chain recombines TRBV6-6 with TRBJ1-4; 8 nucleotides agree with TRBD1. The CDR3 runs to 16 residues. CDR1 is MNHNY, CDR2 SVGAGI, per germline (reference sequence). Germline trimming cut 5 bases from V and 3 bases from J; bases unmatched to any gene: 8.

This clonotype was counted at least ten times. The chain recombines TRBV7-2 with TRBJ2-3; D gene unclear. This CDR3 has 11 residues. Germline loops: CDR1 SGHTA, CDR2 FQGNSA. The V end lost 5 bases, the J end lost 10 bases, and 10 bases lay between the germline ends. CDR3 sequence reads: CASSSRLAQYF. The CDR3 bases are TGTGCCAGCAGCAGTCGACTCGCGCAGTATTTT.

This clonotype has a count of ten or more. The chain couples TRBV7-2 to TRBJ2-1; no reliable D call. Trimming removed 6 bases at V and 6 bases at J, with 9 bases between. The V gene's germline CDR1 is SGHTA and CDR2 FQGNSA. This CDR3 has 12 residues. The CDR3 loop is CASSLQLNEQFF. The CDR3 coding sequence is TGTGCCAGCAGTTTACAGCTCAATGAGCAGTTCTTC.

This clonotype was observed a single time. This may be a read error: a much more frequent sequence differs by one nucleotide. The chain has TRBV5-3 and TRBJ1-4; perhaps TRBD1 as D (5 bases). TRBV5-3 is marked as an open reading frame, function uncertain. The CDR3 extends over 16 amino acids. V was shortened by 8 bases and J by 3 bases, with 20 bases between the two germline ends. As DNA, the CDR3 is TGTGCCAGCAGCCCCGGCGTGGGGCTGGCTAATGAAAAACTGTTTTTT. Translation gives CASSPGVGLANEKLFF.

This clonotype was observed at least ten times. The chain is built from TRBV7-2 and TRBJ1-2; no clear D. There are 14 residues in the CDR3. In germline, CDR1 is SGHTA, CDR2 FQGNSA. V gave up 3 bases and J gave up 3 bases, with 11 bases separating them. The CDR3 spells CASSFTEAHYGYTF. As DNA, the CDR3 is TGTGCCAGCAGCTTTACAGAGGCCCACTATGGCTACACCTTC.

This clonotype has more than one count but fewer than ten. V gene TRBV5-4 combines with J gene TRBJ2-3; 8 positions match TRBD2. V trimming: 5 bases; J trimming: 6 bases; junction bases outside the gene matches: 8. The CDR3 is 14 residues long. Germline V gene sequence: CDR1 SGHNT, CDR2 YYREEE (reference sequence). The CDR3 loop is CASSTGTSIDTQYF. The CDR3 region has the DNA TGTGCCAGCAGTACCGGGACTAGTATCGATACGCAGTATTTT.

This clonotype has a count of ten or more. The genes are TRBV7-2 and TRBJ2-2; maybe TRBD1 (5 bases). The CDR3 covers 16 residues. With 5 bases removed from V and 3 bases from J, the gap between germline ends came to 16 bases. Per germline, CDR1 SGHTA and CDR2 FQGNSA. CDR3 sequence (DNA): TGTGCCAGCAGCCCCAGGCAGGGCGTTGACACCGGGGAGCTGTTTTTT. It encodes CASSPRQGVDTGELFF.

This clonotype was seen a handful of times. The J gene is TRBJ2-1, the V gene TRBV6-1; 7 bases line up with TRBD1. This CDR3 region has 16 residues. V shed 5 bases and J 6 bases; nucleotides not matched to a gene: 13. Germline assignment: CDR1 MNHNS and CDR2 SASEGT. The CDR3 DNA follows: TGTGCCAGCAGTATCGTCCGGACAGGTTTTGGCAATGAGCAGTTCTTC. This translates into CASSIVRTGFGNEQFF.

This clonotype was counted many times. V and J are TRBV7-2 and TRBJ2-3; D might be TRBD1 or TRBD2, each matching 5 bases. This CDR3 has 14 residues. CDR1 and CDR2 from the germline V gene are SGHTA and FQGNSA. V was pared by 1 base and J by 5 bases, with 10 bases between. This CDR3 reads CASSLVDGGDTQYF. The CDR3 DNA is TGTGCCAGCAGCTTAGTAGATGGGGGAGATACGCAGTATTTT.

DNA for the CDR3: TGTGCCAGCAGCCCACAAGCGAGCGGGAGCTCCTACGAGCAGTACTTC. Protein product: CASSPQASGSSYEQYF. The genes are TRBV7-1 and TRBJ2-7, with TRBD2 identical over 8 bases. TRBV7-1 carries the ORF label, with uncertain function. Losses at the gene ends were 5 bases for V and 0 bases for J; bases not matched to a gene: 9. This CDR3 has 16 residues.

The chain uses TRBV7-9 and TRBJ2-5; D uncertain. This CDR3 region has 11 residues. From germline, CDR1 is SEHNR and CDR2 FQNEAQ (reference sequence). V lost 1 base and J lost 10, with 7 bases in between. The CDR3 DNA sequence: TGTGCCAGCAGCTTAGGTCCAGGCCAGTACTTC. Amino acid sequence: CASSLGPGQYF.

This clonotype was seen a few times. V and J are TRBV7-2 and TRBJ1-2; D perhaps matches TRBD1 (6 bases). Germline V gene sequence: CDR1 SGHTA, CDR2 FQGNSA. The V end lost 5 bases, the J end lost 6 bases, and 16 bases lay between the germline ends. The CDR3 covers 14 residues. The CDR3 DNA reads TGTGCCAGCAGCCCAACGGCAGGGGTTAATGGCTACACCTTC. Protein product: CASSPTAGVNGYTF.

The chain is built from TRBV7-2 and TRBJ2-3; 11 nucleotides agree with TRBD2. V gave up 5 bases and J gave up 6 bases; unmatched junction bases: 10. Germline loops: CDR1 SGHTA, CDR2 FQGNSA. There are 16 residues in the CDR3. In DNA, the CDR3 is TGTGCCAGCAGCCTCATAGCGGGAGGGCCGGGGGATACGCAGTATTTT. It specifies CASSLIAGGPGDTQYF.